These 8 T cell receptor beta chains originate from one sample sequenced in a study of blood T cell repertoires in COVID-19. Assay: immunoSEQ multiplex PCR; the TCRdb copy retains only in-frame clones and omits some. The top ten hold 10% of the sample, which has 100,000 to 150,000 clones, about nine tenths seen once. The sequenced material came from peripheral blood. The receptors originated from a man aged 50 to 59 with acute or convalescent COVID-19.

This clone has a handful of counts. The chain links TRBV5-1 to TRBJ2-3; the match to TRBD2 covers 12 bases. Trimming removed 7 bases from V and 3 bases from J; junction bases left unmatched: 6. Germline V CDR1 and CDR2: SGHRS, YFSETQ. CDR3 length: 15 residues. DNA for the CDR3: TGCGCCAGCGGAGGGCTAGCGGGAGGGACAGATACGCAGTATTTT. Translated: CASGGLAGGTDTQYF. Combining the CDR3 with reference TRBV5-1 and TRBJ2-3 gives the whole variable domain KAGVTQTPRYLIKTRGQQVTLSCSPISGHRSVSWYQQTPGQGLQFLFEYFSETQRNKGNFPGRFSGRQFSNSRSEMNVSTLELGDSALYLCASGGLAGGTDTQYFGPGTRLTVL.

This chain joins TRBV5-4 and TRBJ1-2, with 9 bases matching TRBD1. Trimming at V came to 0 bases and at J to 7 bases, leaving 7 bases not matched to a gene. CDR1 and CDR2 from the germline V gene are SGHNT and YYREEE (reference sequence). CDR3 length: 15 residues. The CDR3 DNA follows: TGTGCCAGCAGCTTGGCGGGGACAGGGACGAGTGGCTACACCTTC. This encodes CASSLAGTGTSGYTF.

The CDR3 DNA reads TGTGCCAGCAGCGCTCATTACATGAACACTGAAGCTTTCTTT. Translating it yields CASSAHYMNTEAFF. The J gene is TRBJ1-1, the V gene TRBV9; no firm D call. CDR3 length: 14 residues. The V and J ends lost 3 bases and 0 bases respectively, with 9 bases between them. Germline V gene data show CDR1 as SGDLS and CDR2 as YYNGEE.

The V gene is TRBV2, the J gene TRBJ2-2, with 8 bases aligning to TRBD2. This CDR3 comprises 18 residues. Looked up from germline, CDR1 is SNHLY and CDR2 is FYNNEI. The V segment lost 7 bases and the J segment 10 bases; nucleotides outside the gene matches: 23. CDR3 sequence (DNA): TGTGCCAGCACCCCACACCCCACCTCGGAGCGGGAGACGGAGGAGCTGTTTTTT. Translation gives CASTPHPTSERETEELFF.

The genes are TRBV10-2 and TRBJ1-5, with D unclear. CDR3 length equals 12 residues. Germline lookup yields CDR1 WSHSY and CDR2 SAAADI. The V gene lost 3 bases and the J gene lost 5 bases, with 5 bases spanning the gap. This CDR3 is CASSEGDQPQHF. The DNA of the CDR3 is TGCGCCAGCAGTGAAGGAGATCAGCCCCAGCATTTT.

The sample holds one count of this clone. The V and J genes are TRBV5-4 and TRBJ1-2; D is perhaps TRBD1 (5 bases). This CDR3 region has 13 residues. The V end lost 4 bases, the J end lost 2 bases, and 9 bases lay between the germline ends. Germline V gene lookup returns CDR1 SGHNT and CDR2 YYREEE (reference sequence). The CDR3 bases are TGTGCCAGCAGCCCGGGGGTAAACTATGGCTACACCTTC. It is translated as CASSPGVNYGYTF.

The V gene is TRBV3-1 (or the pseudogene TRBV3-2), the J gene TRBJ1-2, with 9 bases fitting TRBD1. The CDR3 runs to 15 residues. The J segment lost 3 bases and the V segment lost 4 bases, leaving 6 bases of the junction unmatched. Germline V CDR1 and CDR2: LGHDT, YNNKEL (reference sequence). CDR3 in DNA: TGTGCCAGCAGCCGCCAACAGGGGGCTTACTATGGCTACACCTTC. Protein sequence: CASSRQQGAYYGYTF.

J is TRBJ1-1 and V is TRBV18; D call uncertain. Trimming took 3 bases from V and 1 from J, leaving 6 bases between them. Germline CDR1 reads KGHSH; CDR2 reads LQKENI. This CDR3 is 13 amino acids long. CDR3 protein: CASSPSQNTEAFF. CDR3 sequence (DNA): TGTGCCAGCTCACCGAGTCAGAACACTGAAGCTTTCTTT.